This entry features one TCR beta chain sequence. Its antigen remains undetermined. The input lacks base qualities; no much larger clone sits a single base away. TCR CDR3 regions were amplified from genomic DNA by multiplex PCR using the deep immunoSEQ assay. Extracted genomic DNA from each cell subset was distributed evenly across all wells of several immunoSEQ 96-well plates, and each plate was treated as a replicate. For sorted subsets, each replicate PCR was loaded with 150 to 250 ng genomic DNA, equivalent to some 27,000 T cell genomes. Purified libraries were quantified with a Qubit 3.0 fluorometer, sized on a Bioanalyzer 2100, and re-quantified with the KAPA Library Quantification kit. Every immunoSEQ 96-well plate was sequenced on a dedicated single-read 150-cycle Illumina NextSeq 550 flow cell. The published analysis was carried out like this. Because the immunoSEQ output included only junctional sequences and no quality scores, the filtering could not be the same as the filtering used for full-length reads. To assign V/J genes and CDR3, sequences were annotated against IMGT germline references using PyIR, a Python wrapper for IgBLAST v1.9. Reads with weak V/J assignments (E-value above 1e-6), missing CDR3, stop codons, out-of-frame junctions, or ambiguous translated residues were removed. V3J clonotypes were defined by identical inferred V gene, J gene, and CDR3 amino acid sequence. Percentage overlap between repertoires was calculated by dividing the number of shared unique clonotypes by the size of the smaller repertoire. Richness of each repertoire was evaluated using RTK rarefaction, the Chao1 estimator, and Recon v2.1 estimates of unobserved clonotypes. For all TCRbeta clonotypes obtained by the gDNA method from a handful of donors, generation probabilities were computed with OLGA. Drawn from immuneACCESS, this table holds only the in-frame rearrangements with V and J called that TCRdb kept. Clones are partly lost; checked studies trace under half to an unresolved V gene and leave the rest unexplained. The V and J calls and clone size are taken from that table; D and trimming were inferred from the DNA. Counted in this sample were around 2,000,000 clones; approximately 94% of them appeared once. In total, the top ten clones hold roughly 1.1% of the sample.

CD8 naive samples consisted of CD45RO-negative cells that were positively selected for CCR7, yielding a CD45RA+CCR7+ population without TemRA cells. The donors were healthy, HIV-negative adults who had no recently reported acute infections or vaccinations. All donors were Caucasian adults living in Nashville, Tennessee, USA. After blood collection by leukapheresis, PBMCs were isolated using Ficoll-Histopaque density gradient centrifugation and then cryopreserved in the vapor phase of liquid nitrogen. Analytical flow cytometry was used to check the purity and quantity of each magnetically sorted T cell population. Genomic DNA was isolated from each sorted fraction and quantified by UV absorbance on a Nanodrop 2000c. This sample stems from a study of shared clonotypes between healthy human individuals (dated by TCRdb to the early 2020s). Regarding the study in general: The cohort included three men and a couple of women between 18 and 49 years of age. Per donor, leukapheresis produced somewhere between about 0.9 and 9 billion PBMCs. Different laboratories and diverse techniques were used to prepare libraries and sequence TCR repertoires, to increase sequencing depth and limit assay-specific biases. Per donor, three plates each were used for CD4 naive and CD4 memory, two for CD8 naive, and one for CD8 memory. To estimate repertoire size and how much clonotype sharing occurs between individuals, the study deeply sequenced the blood TCR repertoires of about five healthy adults. Study-wide conclusions, independent of this receptor: Based on pairwise subsampling, the degree of clonotype sharing among donors was expected to be affected by sequencing depth. Higher generation probabilities were observed for clonotypes shared by all four sorted-subset donors than for non-shared clonotypes. Because the study included a small number of donors, the genetic and exposure-history diversity represented was limited. Sampling was restricted to blood, and TCR repertoires in tissue are likely to differ from TCR repertoires in blood. Even with the large sequencing depth, rarefaction of the sorted-subset datasets indicated that sequencing was incomplete. When a few donors were compared, the shared fraction of clonotypes was roughly 4.8% for naive CD4, 3.5% for naive CD8, roughly 2.3% for memory CD4, and roughly 0.43% for memory CD8. Larger estimated clonotype richness was generally found for naive subsets than for memory subsets.

This clonotype was obtained from a man younger than 30 in good health. Sequencing used naive CD8+ T cells sorted from blood. According to the study, the label for this sample's cell subset or site signals: CD45RA+CCR7+.

The CDR3 corresponds to CAISGAGESYNEQFF. In nucleotide form, the sequence is TGTGCCATCAGTGGAGCGGGAGAGTCCTACAATGAGCAGTTCTTC. The receptor chain draws on TRBV10-3 and TRBJ2-1; 8 bases in the middle match TRBD2. The CDR3, from cysteine to phenylalanine, totals 15 residues. Only the CDR3 region is kept as DNA, spanning 45 bases read in frame from base 1. V is pruned by 4 bases and J by 1 base, leaving 3 bases of the junction without a gene match. Based on the germline V gene, the CDR1 and CDR2 sequences are ENHRY and SYGVKD.